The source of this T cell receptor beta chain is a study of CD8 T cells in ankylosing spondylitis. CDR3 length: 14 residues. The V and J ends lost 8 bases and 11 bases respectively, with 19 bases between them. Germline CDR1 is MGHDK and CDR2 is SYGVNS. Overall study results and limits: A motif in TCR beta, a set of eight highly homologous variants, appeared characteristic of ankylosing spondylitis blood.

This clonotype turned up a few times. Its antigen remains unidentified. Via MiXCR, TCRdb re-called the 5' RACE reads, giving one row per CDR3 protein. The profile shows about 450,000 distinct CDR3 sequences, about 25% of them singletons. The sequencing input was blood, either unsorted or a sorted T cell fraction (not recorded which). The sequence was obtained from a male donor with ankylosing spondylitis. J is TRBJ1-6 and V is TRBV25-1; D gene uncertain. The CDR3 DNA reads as TGTGCCAGCTCCCGAAATATTCCTCAGGCACCCCTCCACTTT. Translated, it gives CASSRNIPQAPLHF.